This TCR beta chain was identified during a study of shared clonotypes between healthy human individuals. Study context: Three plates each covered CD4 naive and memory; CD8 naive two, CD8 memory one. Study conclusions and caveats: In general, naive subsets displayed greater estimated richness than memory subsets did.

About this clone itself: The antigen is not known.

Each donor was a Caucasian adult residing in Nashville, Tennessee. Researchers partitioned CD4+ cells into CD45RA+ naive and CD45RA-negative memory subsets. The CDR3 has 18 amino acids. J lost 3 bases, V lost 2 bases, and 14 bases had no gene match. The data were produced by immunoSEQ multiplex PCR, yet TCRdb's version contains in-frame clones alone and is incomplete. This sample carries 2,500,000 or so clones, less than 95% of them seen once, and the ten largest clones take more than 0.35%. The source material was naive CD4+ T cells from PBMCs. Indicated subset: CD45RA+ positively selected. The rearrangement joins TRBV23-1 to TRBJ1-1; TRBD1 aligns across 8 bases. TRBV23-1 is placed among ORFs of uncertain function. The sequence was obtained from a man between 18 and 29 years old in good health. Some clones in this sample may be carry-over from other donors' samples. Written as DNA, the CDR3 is TGCGCCAGCAGTCAACAGAAGTGGACAGGGCAACGGTACACTGAAGCTTTCTTT. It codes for CASSQQKWTGQRYTEAFF.